Only a few counts were recorded for the clone carrying this T cell receptor beta chain. Its cognate antigen is unknown. The J segment lost 4 bases and the V segment lost 1 base, leaving 5 bases of the junction unmatched. CDR1 and CDR2 (germline): LNHNV, YYDKDF (reference sequence). This CDR3 comprises 15 residues. These data belong to a study of human T cells and chemical hapten exposure. In the study overall: On around 2 cm by around 2 cm of upper inner arm skin, sensitization was performed with 2% DPC.

Study-wide results and limits: Relative to control repertoires, expanded TCRs gave rise to significantly more large CDR3 similarity clusters.

Time point: patch test 1, 2 weeks after DPC sensitization. Documented treatment: therapeutic diphenylcyclopropenone sensitization with weekly scalp DPC. Per the original data handling: There were a median of approximately 88,000 TCRs per sample, with a range from roughly 20,000 to 700,000. TCRdb re-analysed the RACE reads in MiXCR, keeping a single row per CDR3 protein. These V and J calls rely on TCRdb rather than the paper's analysis. Here the sample spans approximately 73,000 distinct CDR3 sequences, about a tenth being singletons. The chain uses TRBV15 and TRBJ2-5, with TRBD1 matching over 8 bases. The sequencing here drew on whole blood, taken in connection with sensitization to the hapten diphenylcyclopropenone (DPC). This receptor was identified in a woman aged 50 to 65 with alopecia areata. Some clones in this sample may be carry-over from other donors' samples. The CDR3 loop reads CATSRGGTGRETQYF. The CDR3, as DNA: TGTGCCACCAGCAGAGGCGGGACAGGTCGAGAGACCCAGTACTTC.